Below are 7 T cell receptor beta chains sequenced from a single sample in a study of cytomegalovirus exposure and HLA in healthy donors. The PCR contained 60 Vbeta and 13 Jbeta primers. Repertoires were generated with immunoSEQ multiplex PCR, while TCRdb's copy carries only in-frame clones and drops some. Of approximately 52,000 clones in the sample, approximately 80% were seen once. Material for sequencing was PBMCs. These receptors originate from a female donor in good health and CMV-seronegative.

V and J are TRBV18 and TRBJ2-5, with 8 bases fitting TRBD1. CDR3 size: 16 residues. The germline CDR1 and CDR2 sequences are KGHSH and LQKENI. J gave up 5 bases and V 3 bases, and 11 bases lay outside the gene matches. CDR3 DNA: TGTGCCAGCTCACCGCTCGGACAGGGAGGAGGGGAGACCCAGTACTTC. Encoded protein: CASSPLGQGGGETQYF.

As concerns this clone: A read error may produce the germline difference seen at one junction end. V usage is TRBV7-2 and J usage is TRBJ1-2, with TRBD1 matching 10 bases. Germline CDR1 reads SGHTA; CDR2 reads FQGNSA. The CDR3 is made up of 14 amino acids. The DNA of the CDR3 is TGTGCCAGCAGCGTTGACAGGGGGCGCTATGGCTACGCCTTC. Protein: CASSVDRGRYGYAF.

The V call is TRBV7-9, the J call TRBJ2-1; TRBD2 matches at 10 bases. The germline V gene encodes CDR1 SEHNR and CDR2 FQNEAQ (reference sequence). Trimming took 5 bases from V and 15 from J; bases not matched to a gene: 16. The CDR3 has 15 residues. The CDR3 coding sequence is TGTGCCAGCAGCCCGACCGGAGACTCTAGCGGGAGTCCGTTCTTC. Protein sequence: CASSPTGDSSGSPFF.

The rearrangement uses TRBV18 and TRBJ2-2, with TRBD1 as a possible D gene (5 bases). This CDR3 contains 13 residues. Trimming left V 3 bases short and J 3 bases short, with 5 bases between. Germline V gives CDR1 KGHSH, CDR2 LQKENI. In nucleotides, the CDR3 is TGTGCCAGCTCACCGACAGACACCGGGGAGCTGTTTTTT. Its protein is CASSPTDTGELFF.

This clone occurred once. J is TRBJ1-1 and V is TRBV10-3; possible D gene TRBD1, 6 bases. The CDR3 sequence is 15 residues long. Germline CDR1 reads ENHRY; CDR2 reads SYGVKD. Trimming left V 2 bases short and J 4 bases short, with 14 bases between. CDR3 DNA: TGTGCCATCAGTGAGAGCCAGGGGCGGGTCACTGAAGCTTTCTTT. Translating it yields CAISESQGRVTEAFF.

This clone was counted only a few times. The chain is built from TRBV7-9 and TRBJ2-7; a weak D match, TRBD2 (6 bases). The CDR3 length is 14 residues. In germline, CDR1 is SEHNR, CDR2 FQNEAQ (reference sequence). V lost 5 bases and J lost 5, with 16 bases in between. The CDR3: CASSRVEGLDEQYF. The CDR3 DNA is TGTGCCAGCAGCCGGGTGGAGGGGCTAGACGAGCAGTACTTC.

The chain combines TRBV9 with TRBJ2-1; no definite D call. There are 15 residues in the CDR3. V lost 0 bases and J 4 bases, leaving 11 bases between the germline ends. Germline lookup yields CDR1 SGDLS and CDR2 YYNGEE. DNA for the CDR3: TGTGCCAGCAGCGTAGAAATTACAGATTACAATGAGCAGTTCTTC. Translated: CASSVEITDYNEQFF.